What follows are 5 T cell receptor beta chains derived from one specimen sequenced in a study of blood T cell repertoires in COVID-19. The data were produced by immunoSEQ multiplex PCR, yet TCRdb's version contains in-frame clones alone and is incomplete. The top ten clones hold roughly 8% of a sample with 180,000 or so clones, 70% to 90% of them seen once. Sample: peripheral blood. The receptors were gathered from a man aged 55 to 70 with acute or convalescent COVID-19.

This CDR3 reads CASNRGRGSNEKLFF. The CDR3 DNA follows: TGTGCCAGCAACAGGGGGCGCGGGTCTAATGAAAAACTGTTTTTT. The chain combines TRBV6-5 with TRBJ1-4; 9 positions match TRBD1. The CDR3 sequence is 15 residues long. V was clipped by 7 bases and J by 3 bases; unmatched bases: 6. CDR1 is MNHEY, CDR2 SVGAGI, per germline.

This CDR3 reads CASSHRGGNEQYF. In nucleotides, the CDR3 is TGTGCCAGCTCCCACAGGGGAGGCAACGAGCAGTACTTC. The chain joins TRBV6-5 to TRBJ2-7; a possible D gene is TRBD1 (7 bases). V gave up 8 bases and J gave up 5 bases, with 16 bases separating them. CDR1 and CDR2 (germline): MNHEY, SVGAGI. This CDR3 contains 13 residues.

V usage is TRBV6-5 and J usage is TRBJ1-5; no reliable D call. The CDR3 is 13 amino acids. The V gene's germline CDR1 is MNHEY and CDR2 SVGAGI. Trimming stripped 6 bases from V and 0 bases from J, with 6 bases between. CDR3 residues: CASRSFSNQPQHF. In nucleotides, the CDR3 is TGTGCCAGCAGGAGTTTTAGCAATCAGCCCCAGCATTTT.

This chain connects TRBV27 to TRBJ1-5; D gene uncertain. Germline assignment: CDR1 MNHEY and CDR2 SMNVEV (reference sequence). This CDR3 region has 14 residues. Trimming removed 2 bases from V and 2 bases from J, with 7 bases in between. The CDR3 DNA reads as TGTGCCAGCAGTTTAGGACTGGGCAATCAGCCCCAGCATTTT. This codes for CASSLGLGNQPQHF.

This clone came up once. This chain connects TRBV2 to TRBJ1-2; 7 nucleotides agree with TRBD1. Germline V gene data show CDR1 as SNHLY and CDR2 as FYNNEI. The CDR3 totals 15 residues. V lost 6 bases and J lost 4; bases outside the gene matches: 11. In DNA form, the CDR3 reads TGTGCCAGCAGCGAGGGAGGCAGGGGGACCTATGGCTACACCTTC. Translated, it gives CASSEGGRGTYGYTF.